This is a list of T cell receptor beta chains from one sample in a study of T cell responses to AZD1222 COVID-19 vaccine. Libraries were prepared by immunoSEQ multiplex PCR; TCRdb keeps only in-frame clonotypes and omits some of them. The data show about 110,000 clones, 80% to 95% seen once. The sequencing used peripheral blood, collected on day 0 of AZD1222 vaccination. Source of these receptors: an adult in good health. CDR3s include the opening cysteine and the closing phenylalanine or tryptophan. A D gene is named only where the DNA matches it firmly. Size values are once, few and many counts, or a class for expanded clones, and some rows have none.

J gene	V gene	clone size	D gene	CDR3 DNA	CDR3 protein
TRBJ1-4	TRBV5-5	NA	NA	TGTGCCAGCAGCTTGGTAGGAGGGCCTAATGAAAAACTGTTTTTT	CASSLVGGPNEKLFF
TRBJ2-1	TRBV19	NA	TRBD1	TGTGCCACCACCCGTCGCTTGGACAGGAGCTACAATGAGCAGTTCTTC	CATTRRLDRSYNEQFF
TRBJ2-7	TRBV19	NA	TRBD2	TGTGCCAGTAGTTTACTAGCGGGGATCTACGAGCAGTACTTC	CASSLLAGIYEQYF
TRBJ2-1	TRBV5-4	once	NA	TGTGCCAGCAGCCAAGATCAGGGGGGGGTAAATGAGCAGTTCTTC	CASSQDQGGVNEQFF
TRBJ2-1	TRBV28	NA	NA	TGTGCCAGCAGTCCGAGTACACGGGGGCAGTTCTTC	CASSPSTRGQFF
TRBJ1-1	TRBV30	NA	NA	TGTGCCTGGAGCCAGCCCGGAGGTGAAGCTTTCTTT	CAWSQPGGEAFF
TRBJ1-4	TRBV28	NA	NA	TGTGCCAGCAGTTTAGGAGACGCCACGAATGAAAAACTGTTTTTT	CASSLGDATNEKLFF
TRBJ2-3	TRBV19	NA	NA	TGTGCCAGTAGTATGACAGATACGCAGTATTTT	CASSMTDTQYF
TRBJ2-5	TRBV7-8	NA	NA	TGTGCCAGCAGCCCAAACGGGGCCCAGTACTTC	CASSPNGAQYF
TRBJ2-1	TRBV9	NA	TRBD2	TGTGCCAGCAGCACCCGACTAGCGGCCTACAATGAGCAGTTCTTC	CASSTRLAAYNEQFF
TRBJ2-5	TRBV5-1	NA	TRBD2	TGCGCCAGCAGCTTGGGTGAAACTAGCGGGGGAGGTGAGACCCAGTACTTC	CASSLGETSGGGETQYF
TRBJ1-5	TRBV12-3/TRBV12-4	NA	NA	TGTGCCACTCAGTTAGGGGGCAATCAGCCCCAGCATTTT	CATQLGGNQPQHF
TRBJ2-1	TRBV6-6	NA	NA	TGTGCCAGCAGTTACTCGCCAGGATTAGGTGAGCAGTTCTTC	CASSYSPGLGEQFF
TRBJ2-1	TRBV10-2	once	NA	TGCGCCAGCAGTGAGGCGAGCTACAATGAGCAGTTCTTC	CASSEASYNEQFF
TRBJ1-2	TRBV6-5	NA	TRBD1	TGTGCCAGCAGTTACTCTCGGACAGGGGGGGGATATGGCTACACCTTC	CASSYSRTGGGYGYTF
TRBJ1-5	TRBV30	NA	NA	TGTGCCTGGAGTTCAGGGGCTAGCAATCAGCCCCAGCATTTT	CAWSSGASNQPQHF
TRBJ1-1	TRBV30	NA	NA	TGTGCCTGGAGTGAAGTCTCGGGGCACACTGAAGCTTTCTTT	CAWSEVSGHTEAFF